These 21 T cell receptor beta chains originate from one sample sequenced in a study of Ad26.COV2.S vaccination and SARS-CoV-2 variants. Described treatment: 15 to 20 received Ad26.COV2.S at low or high dose, single or two shots; about 5 received placebo; per-sample allocation not given. The study sampled participants on day 63 after the first vaccine or placebo injection. Repertoires were generated with immunoSEQ multiplex PCR, while TCRdb's copy carries only in-frame clones and drops some. Of around 270,000 clones listed, 87% are singletons. The material sequenced was peripheral blood, taken in a trial of Ad26.COV2.S vaccine versus placebo. Receptors originate from a person aged 18-65 years who received the Ad26.COV2.S COVID-19 vaccine or a placebo.

This clone was seen a single time. V gene TRBV4-1 combines with J gene TRBJ2-7; 10 positions agree with TRBD2. The CDR3 consists of 15 residues. V gave up 5 bases and J gave up 5 bases; unmatched junction bases: 9. CDR1 is MGHRA, CDR2 YSYEKL, per germline. CDR3 bases: TGCGCCAGCAGCTTTCCCGGGACTAGCGCGGACGAGCAGTACTTC. Translated, it gives CASSFPGTSADEQYF.

The chain couples TRBV5-1 to TRBJ2-1; 7 bases are shared with TRBD1. V gave up 4 bases and J gave up 4 bases; unmatched junction bases: 11. CDR1 is SGHRS, CDR2 YFSETQ, per germline. This CDR3 region has 16 residues. The CDR3 reads CASSRSGTEFYNEQFF. The CDR3 nucleotides read TGCGCCAGCAGCCGGTCCGGGACAGAGTTTTACAATGAGCAGTTCTTC. Drawing the rest from reference TRBV5-1 and TRBJ2-1, the complete variable domain is KAGVTQTPRYLIKTRGQQVTLSCSPISGHRSVSWYQQTPGQGLQFLFEYFSETQRNKGNFPGRFSGRQFSNSRSEMNVSTLELGDSALYLCASSRSGTEFYNEQFFGPGTRLTVL.

This chain uses TRBV3-1 (or the pseudogene TRBV3-2) with TRBJ2-3, with D possibly TRBD2 on 5 matching bases. The CDR3 runs 14 residues. Germline V gives CDR1 LGHDT, CDR2 YNNKEL (reference sequence). V was cut by 4 bases and J by 7 bases, with 15 bases left in between. The CDR3 reads CASSPFGVLNTQYF. CDR3 coding DNA: TGTGCCAGCAGCCCCTTCGGGGTTCTTAATACGCAGTATTTT.

The chain couples TRBV18 to TRBJ2-7; a possible D gene is TRBD1 (6 bases). The V end lost 6 bases, the J end lost 2 bases, and 14 bases lay between the germline ends. Germline V gives CDR1 KGHSH, CDR2 LQKENI. CDR3 size: 14 residues. The chain's CDR3 is CASSQQGTTYEQYF. For the CDR3, the DNA is TGTGCCAGCTCCCAACAGGGAACTACCTACGAGCAGTACTTC.

This sequence joins TRBV4-3 and TRBJ2-7, with TRBD1 as a possible D gene (6 bases). V shed 2 bases and J shed 2 bases, with 7 bases lying between them. This CDR3 spans 13 amino acids. CDR1 LGHNA and CDR2 YSLEER come from the germline V gene. DNA of the CDR3: TGCGCCAGCAGCCAACGGGACACCTACGAGCAGTACTTC. It yields the protein CASSQRDTYEQYF.

This clone was seen a handful of times. The gene calls are TRBV9 and TRBJ1-6, with D maybe TRBD1 (6 bases). Deletions cut 3 bases from V and 6 bases from J, with 13 bases between. The germline CDR1 and CDR2 sequences are SGDLS and YYNGEE. The CDR3 loop spans 15 amino acids. CDR3 coding DNA: TGTGCCAGCAGCGAGGGGGGCAGGGCTAATTCACCCCTCCACTTT. Encoded protein: CASSEGGRANSPLHF. The full variable domain, its missing parts supplied by reference TRBV9 and TRBJ1-6, is DSGVTQTPKHLITATGQRVTLRCSPRSGDLSVYWYQQSLDQGLQFLIQYYNGEERAKGNILERFSAQQFPDLHSELNLSSLELGDSALYFCASSEGGRANSPLHFGNGTRLTVT.

CDR3: CASSQSGSILDRDEQYF. CDR3 DNA: TGTGCCAGCAGCCAATCAGGTTCGATCCTGGACAGGGACGAGCAGTACTTC. This rearrangement joins TRBV14 to TRBJ2-7; 8 bases are a match to TRBD1. The germline V gene has CDR1 SGHDN and CDR2 FVKESK. The CDR3 has 17 amino acids. Trimming at V came to 2 bases and at J to 5 bases, leaving 14 bases not matched to a gene.

The J gene is TRBJ2-1, the V gene TRBV7-8; a weak D match, TRBD2 (6 bases). The CDR3 spans 15 residues. Germline lookup yields CDR1 SGHVS and CDR2 FQNEAQ. V gave up 5 bases and J gave up 3 bases, with 14 bases separating them. The CDR3 sequence: CASSPGLGGYNEQFF. The CDR3 DNA follows: TGTGCCAGCAGCCCAGGGTTGGGGGGCTACAATGAGCAGTTCTTC.

The CDR3 coding sequence is TGCGCCAGCAGCCCAGAGCAGGGCACCGGGGAGCTGTTTTTT. This encodes CASSPEQGTGELFF. The V and J genes are TRBV4-1 and TRBJ2-2; possible D gene TRBD1, 5 bases. With 4 bases removed from V and 4 bases from J, the gap between germline ends came to 10 bases. The CDR3 runs 14 residues. Germline CDR1 and CDR2: MGHRA and YSYEKL.

The chain recombines TRBV5-6 with TRBJ1-2, with 9 bases matching TRBD1. This CDR3 has 13 residues. In germline, CDR1 is SGHDT, CDR2 YYEEEE. After removal of 4 bases from V and 6 bases from J, the junction contained 4 bases not matched to a gene. CDR3 bases: TGTGCCAGCAGCCCGGGACAGGGCCATGGCTACACCTTC. Amino acids: CASSPGQGHGYTF.

The V and J genes are TRBV6-5 and TRBJ1-5; D not certain. V was clipped by 0 bases and J by 5 bases, with 8 bases between them. CDR1 and CDR2 from the germline V gene are MNHEY and SVGAGI. The CDR3 contains 14 residues. CDR3 DNA: TGTGCCAGCAGTTACTCTGCCCGGTATCAGCCCCAGCATTTT. Its protein product is CASSYSARYQPQHF.

The V and J genes are TRBV19 and TRBJ2-1, with a weak D call TRBD1 (5 bases). V was pared by 6 bases and J by 3 bases, with 18 bases between. The CDR3 is 16 residues long. Germline CDR1 reads LNHDA; CDR2 reads SQIVND (reference sequence). The CDR3 loop reads CASRRSAGSLYNEQFF. The CDR3 DNA follows: TGTGCCAGTAGAAGGAGCGCAGGGTCCCTCTACAATGAGCAGTTCTTC.

The chain carries TRBV19 and TRBJ1-2; D unresolved. The CDR3 totals 13 residues. The V end lost 4 bases, the J end lost 2 bases, and 8 bases lay between the germline ends. The germline CDR1 and CDR2 sequences are LNHDA and SQIVND (reference sequence). The CDR3: CASSTELNYGYTF. CDR3 sequence (DNA): TGTGCCAGTAGTACGGAGCTGAACTATGGCTACACCTTC.

The rearrangement joins TRBV5-1 to TRBJ2-3; the match to TRBD2 covers 16 bases. Germline-derived CDR1 and CDR2 are SGHRS and YFSETQ. J was trimmed by 3 bases and V by 4 bases; bases with no gene match: 5. The CDR3 length is 17 residues. The CDR3 region has the DNA TGCGCCAGCAGCCTGGGACTAGCGGGGGGGTCTACAGATACGCAGTATTTT. This translates into CASSLGLAGGSTDTQYF.

The chain recombines TRBV5-5 with TRBJ2-1; D is uncertain. Germline V gene lookup returns CDR1 SGHKS and CDR2 YYEKEE (reference sequence). CDR3 length: 15 amino acids. V gave up 0 bases and J gave up 6 bases, with 13 bases separating them. CDR3 sequence reads: CASSLVAAMTNEQFF. DNA for the CDR3: TGTGCCAGCAGCTTGGTCGCGGCCATGACCAATGAGCAGTTCTTC.

V and J are TRBV3-1 (or the pseudogene TRBV3-2) and TRBJ2-2; D gene unclear. The CDR3 has 14 residues. V lost 7 bases to trimming and J lost 1 base, with 10 bases between them. In germline, CDR1 is LGHDT, CDR2 YNNKEL (reference sequence). As DNA, the CDR3 is TGTGCCAGCACGGCTAGGGTGAACACCGGGGAGCTGTTTTTT. It encodes CASTARVNTGELFF.

This clone was recorded only once. The CDR3 coding sequence is TGTGCCAGCAGTTCCCGACTAGCGGGAGCAACAGATACGCAGTATTTT. This codes for CASSSRLAGATDTQYF. V and J are TRBV27 and TRBJ2-3; 12 bases align to TRBD2. Germline V gene lookup returns CDR1 MNHEY and CDR2 SMNVEV (reference sequence). J was trimmed by 3 bases and V by 4 bases; bases with no gene match: 5. The CDR3 contains 16 residues.

The V gene is TRBV18, the J gene TRBJ1-3; D gene unclear. The CDR3 sequence is 14 residues long. CDR1 is KGHSH, CDR2 LQKENI, per germline. Trimming shortened V by 3 bases and J by 3 bases, and 9 bases separated the two germline ends. The CDR3 nucleotides are TGTGCCAGCTCACCGGTAGGGCTTGGAAACACCATATATTTT. As protein: CASSPVGLGNTIYF.

The chain recombines TRBV5-6 with TRBJ2-3; the match to TRBD2 covers 7 bases. This CDR3 region has 19 residues. The trim removed 1 base at V and 0 bases at J, leaving 14 bases unmatched. The V gene's germline CDR1 is SGHDT and CDR2 YYEEEE. DNA of the CDR3: TGTGCCAGCAGCTTGCGGCTCCGAAGACGGGAGGAAAGCACAGATACGCAGTATTTT. Translation: CASSLRLRRREESTDTQYF.

The chain recombines TRBV19 with TRBJ1-2; D is undetermined. V was clipped by 3 bases and J by 9 bases, with 11 bases between them. CDR3 length equals 12 residues. Germline assignment: CDR1 LNHDA and CDR2 SQIVND (reference sequence). The CDR3 nucleotides read TGTGCCAGTAGTATCTCGCGGGAGCGCTACACCTTC. This codes for CASSISRERYTF.

The chain recombines TRBV19 with TRBJ2-2; 7 bases are a match to TRBD1. Germline trimming cut 5 bases from V and 4 bases from J; bases unmatched to any gene: 7. The CDR3 extends over 15 amino acids. Germline V gives CDR1 LNHDA, CDR2 SQIVND (reference sequence). CDR3 nucleotides: TGTGCCAGTAGTCCCATGACAGGGATCACCGGGGAGCTGTTTTTT. Amino acids: CASSPMTGITGELFF.